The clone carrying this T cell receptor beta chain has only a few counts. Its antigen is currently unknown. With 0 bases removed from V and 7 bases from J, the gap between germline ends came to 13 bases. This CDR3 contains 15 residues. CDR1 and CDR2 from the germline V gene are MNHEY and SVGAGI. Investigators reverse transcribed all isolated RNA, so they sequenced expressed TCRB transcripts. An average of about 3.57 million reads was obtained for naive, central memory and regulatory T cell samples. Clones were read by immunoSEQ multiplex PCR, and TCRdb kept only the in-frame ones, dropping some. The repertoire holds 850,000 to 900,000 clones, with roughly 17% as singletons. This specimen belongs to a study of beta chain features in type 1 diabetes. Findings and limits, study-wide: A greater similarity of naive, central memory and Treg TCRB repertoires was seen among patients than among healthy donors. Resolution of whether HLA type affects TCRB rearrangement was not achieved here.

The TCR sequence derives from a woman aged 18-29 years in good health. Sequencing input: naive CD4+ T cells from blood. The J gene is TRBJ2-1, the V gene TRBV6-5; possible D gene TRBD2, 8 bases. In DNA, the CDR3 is TGTGCCAGCAGTTACTCAGGGGGCGGGAGGAATGAGCAGTTCTTC. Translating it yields CASSYSGGGRNEQFF.